This entry lists 27 T cell receptor beta chains sequenced from one sample in a study of T cell responses to AZD1222 COVID-19 vaccine. Libraries were prepared by immunoSEQ multiplex PCR; TCRdb keeps only in-frame clonotypes and omits some of them. The data show approximately 110,000 clones, about 90% seen once. The source material was peripheral blood, sampled on day 0 of AZD1222 vaccination. The receptors were sampled from an adult in good health.

The J gene is TRBJ1-2, the V gene TRBV5-4; D may be TRBD1 (6 bases). CDR1 and CDR2 from the germline V gene are SGHNT and YYREEE (reference sequence). The CDR3 has 13 amino acids. Between the trimmed V and J ends, which lost 6 bases and 3 bases, there was a span of 12 bases. CDR3 amino acids: CASTRDMDYGYTF. The CDR3 DNA reads TGTGCCAGCACCAGGGACATGGACTATGGCTACACCTTC.

The rearrangement joins TRBV3-1 (or the pseudogene TRBV3-2) to TRBJ2-7, with D uncertain. Germline CDR1 and CDR2: LGHDT and YNNKEL (reference sequence). V lost 7 bases, J lost 3 bases, and 10 bases lay in between. This CDR3 contains 12 residues. As DNA, the CDR3 is TGTGCCAGCATTCACAGCAGCTACGAGCAGTACTTC. Residues: CASIHSSYEQYF.

The chain combines TRBV19 with TRBJ1-6; D gene unclear. The CDR3 extends over 15 amino acids. The V and J ends lost 3 bases and 9 bases respectively, with 15 bases between them. Germline lookup yields CDR1 LNHDA and CDR2 SQIVND (reference sequence). The CDR3 DNA sequence: TGTGCCAGTAGTATCGCCGCCCCACTCGGTTCACCCCTCCACTTT. Protein product: CASSIAAPLGSPLHF. Using reference TRBV19 and TRBJ1-6 for the parts outside the CDR3, the full variable domain is DGGITQSPKYLFRKEGQNVTLSCEQNLNHDAMYWYRQDPGQGLRLIYYSQIVNDFQKGDIAEGYSVSREKKESFPLTVTSAQKNPTAFYLCASSIAAPLGSPLHFGNGTRLTVT.

The chain has TRBV9 and TRBJ2-1; 12 bases align to TRBD2. The junction had 11 bases not matched to a gene; V was cut back by 1 base and J by 9 bases. The CDR3 is 17 amino acids. Germline lookup yields CDR1 SGDLS and CDR2 YYNGEE. For the CDR3, the DNA is TGTGCCAGCAGCGTATTCGGGGTAGGACTAGCGGGATCTGAGCAGTTCTTC. Amino acids: CASSVFGVGLAGSEQFF.

This CDR3 reads CASSYRVQQYF. The CDR3 DNA is TGTGCCAGCAGTTACCGGGTACAGCAGTACTTC. The chain links TRBV12-3 or TRBV12-4 to TRBJ2-5; no clear D gene. V was cut by 4 bases and J by 11 bases, with 11 bases left in between. The CDR3 has 11 residues.

CDR3 amino acids: CASSPVHREDTGELFF. The CDR3 bases are TGTGCCAGTAGTCCCGTGCACAGGGAGGACACCGGGGAGCTGTTTTTT. The V gene is TRBV19, the J gene TRBJ2-2; TRBD1 or TRBD2 may be the D gene (6 bases each). Germline V gene lookup returns CDR1 LNHDA and CDR2 SQIVND (reference sequence). Trimming left V 5 bases short and J 3 bases short, with 16 bases between. The length of the CDR3 is 16 residues.

This chain joins TRBV19 and TRBJ1-1, with 8 bases identical to TRBD1. The CDR3 has 16 amino acids. In germline, CDR1 is LNHDA, CDR2 SQIVND (reference sequence). The V gene end was trimmed by 4 bases and the J gene end by 4 bases; junction bases not matched to a gene: 11. CDR3 in amino acids: CASSSWTGSDRTEAFF. For the CDR3, the DNA is TGTGCCAGTAGTAGTTGGACAGGGAGTGATCGCACTGAAGCTTTCTTT.

The rearrangement joins TRBV12-3 or TRBV12-4 to TRBJ1-2; D is undetermined. The CDR3 contains 12 residues. Trimming removed 1 base at V and 7 bases at J, with 7 bases between. The CDR3 nucleotides read TGTGCCAGCAGTTTAGAAAGTGGTGGCTACACCTTC. Translating gives CASSLESGGYTF.

In this sample, this clone turned up once. The chain employs TRBV7-3 and TRBJ2-1; 8 nucleotides agree with TRBD2. Germline assignment: CDR1 SGHTA and CDR2 FQGTGA. This CDR3 is built from 14 residues. Unmatched junction bases numbered 4, after V lost 5 bases and J lost 4 bases. In DNA, the CDR3 is TGTGCCAGCAGCCAATTAGCGGGGTACAATGAGCAGTTCTTC. This translates into CASSQLAGYNEQFF. The whole variable domain, remainder taken from reference TRBV7-3 and TRBJ2-1, is GAGVSQTPSNKVTEKGKYVELRCDPISGHTALYWYRQSLGQGPEFLIYFQGTGAADDSGLPNDRFFAVRPEGSVSTLKIQRTERGDSAVYLCASSQLAGYNEQFFGPGTRLTVL.

The rearrangement links TRBV19 to TRBJ2-7; 10 bases map to TRBD2. V shed 3 bases, J shed 4 bases, and the junction held 3 bases outside the gene matches. This CDR3 region has 14 residues. Germline values: CDR1 LNHDA, CDR2 SQIVND (reference sequence). CDR3 loop: CASSMGLAKYEQYF. The CDR3 coding sequence is TGTGCCAGTAGTATGGGACTAGCGAAATACGAGCAGTACTTC.

V and J are TRBV7-3 and TRBJ2-5; D gene ambiguous. The CDR3 loop spans 15 amino acids. Trimming took 1 base from V and 5 from J, leaving 14 bases between them. Germline V gene sequence: CDR1 SGHTA, CDR2 FQGTGA. CDR3 coding DNA: TGTGCCAGCAGCTTAAGTTATGGGTCTACCGAGACCCAGTACTTC. This codes for CASSLSYGSTETQYF. The variable domain in full, with the rest retrieved from reference TRBV7-3 and TRBJ2-5, is GAGVSQTPSNKVTEKGKYVELRCDPISGHTALYWYRQSLGQGPEFLIYFQGTGAADDSGLPNDRFFAVRPEGSVSTLKIQRTERGDSAVYLCASSLSYGSTETQYFGPGTRLLVL.

This chain uses TRBV2 with TRBJ1-1; D gene ambiguous. The length of the CDR3 is 11 residues. Germline assignment: CDR1 SNHLY and CDR2 FYNNEI. V was shortened by 7 bases and J by 4 bases, with 7 bases between the two germline ends. CDR3 nucleotide sequence: TGTGCCAGCATAGGGTCCACTGAAGCTTTCTTT. Encoded protein: CASIGSTEAFF. The variable domain in full, with the rest retrieved from reference TRBV2 and TRBJ1-1, is EPEVTQTPSHQVTQMGQEVILRCVPISNHLYFYWYRQILGQKVEFLVSFYNNEISEKSEIFDDQFSVERPDGSNFTLKIRSTKLEDSAMYFCASIGSTEAFFGQGTRLTVV.

This chain joins TRBV18 and TRBJ2-2; 9 bases agree with TRBD2. The junction had 11 bases not matched to a gene; V was cut back by 3 bases and J by 6 bases. The length of the CDR3 is 17 residues. Looked up from germline, CDR1 is KGHSH and CDR2 is LQKENI. The DNA of the CDR3 is TGTGCCAGCTCACCCAACCCAGCGGGGGGTTCAGCCGGGGAGCTGTTTTTT. Encoded protein: CASSPNPAGGSAGELFF.

V usage is TRBV2 and J usage is TRBJ2-7; 7 bases fit TRBD2. The V gene's germline CDR1 is SNHLY and CDR2 FYNNEI. The CDR3 is 13 amino acids. The V segment lost 7 bases and the J segment 1 base; nucleotides outside the gene matches: 4. CDR3 amino acids: CASNRDYSYEQYF. CDR3 nucleotides: TGTGCCAGCAATAGGGACTATTCCTACGAGCAGTACTTC.

This clone was seen once. CDR3 coding DNA: TGTGCCAGCAGCTTTGGGAGCAATCAGCCCCAGCATTTT. It is translated as CASSFGSNQPQHF. The V call is TRBV11-3, the J call TRBJ1-5; D remains ambiguous. Trimming removed 3 bases from V and 1 base from J, with 4 bases in between. The CDR3 has 13 residues. The germline V gene has CDR1 SGHNT and CDR2 YENEEA.

The rearrangement joins TRBV11-3 to TRBJ2-5, with TRBD2 identical over 7 bases. Losses at the gene ends were 0 bases for V and 5 bases for J; bases not matched to a gene: 18. The CDR3 covers 19 residues. Germline CDR1 is SGHNT and CDR2 is YENEEA. The CDR3 DNA is TGTGCCAGCAGCTTAGAACCACCTACCGGAAAGCGGGGATGGGAGACCCAGTACTTC. It translates to CASSLEPPTGKRGWETQYF. Drawing the rest from reference TRBV11-3 and TRBJ2-5, the complete variable domain is EAGVVQSPRYKIIEKKQPVAFWCNPISGHNTLYWYLQNLGQGPELLIRYENEEAVDDSQLPKDRFSAERLKGVDSTLKIQPAELGDSAVYLCASSLEPPTGKRGWETQYFGPGTRLLVL.

The CDR3 sequence: CASSPLQAAGGVNTEAFF. In DNA form, the CDR3 reads TGTGCCAGCAGCCCCCTCCAAGCGGCAGGGGGCGTGAACACTGAAGCTTTCTTT. The chain links TRBV9 to TRBJ1-1; 8 nucleotides line up with TRBD1. Germline V lookup: CDR1 SGDLS, CDR2 YYNGEE. The trim removed 4 bases at V and 0 bases at J, leaving 14 bases unmatched. The length of the CDR3 is 18 residues.

The V call is TRBV30, the J call TRBJ1-5; D is uncertain. The CDR3 sequence is 14 residues long. Germline loops: CDR1 GTSNPN, CDR2 SVGIG (reference sequence). V was shortened by 1 base and J by 0 bases, with 7 bases between the two germline ends. In DNA, the CDR3 is TGTGCCTGGAGTGGTTCATATAGCAATCAGCCCCAGCATTTT. Translating it yields CAWSGSYSNQPQHF.

For the CDR3, the DNA is TGTGCCAGCAGTTACTCGAGCTCACCCCTCCACTTT. Its protein is CASSYSSSPLHF. This chain links TRBV6-5 with TRBJ1-6; D is ambiguous. CDR1 MNHEY and CDR2 SVGAGI come from the germline V gene. Trimming pared 0 bases from V and 10 bases from J, leaving 4 bases between. CDR3 length equals 12 residues.

This chain connects TRBV4-2 to TRBJ2-7, with unresolved D. Germline lookup yields CDR1 LGHNA and CDR2 YNFKEQ. The CDR3 sequence is 15 residues long. V lost 1 base and J 3 bases, leaving 13 bases between the germline ends. DNA for the CDR3: TGTGCCAGCAGCCAAGTTCCCAGCGCTTACTACGAGCAGTACTTC. It yields the protein CASSQVPSAYYEQYF.

The V and J genes are TRBV4-1 and TRBJ1-1; maybe TRBD1 (6 bases). Between the trimmed V and J ends, which lost 1 base and 1 base, there was a span of 19 bases. The germline V gene encodes CDR1 MGHRA and CDR2 YSYEKL. CDR3 length: 18 residues. In DNA, the CDR3 is TGCGCCAGCAGCCAAGGTAGAGTTACCGGGACACCGAACACTGAAGCTTTCTTT. Amino acids: CASSQGRVTGTPNTEAFF.

This sequence joins TRBV18 and TRBJ1-5; D is unclear. The CDR3 extends over 14 amino acids. The V end was cut by 0 bases, the J end by 5 bases, with 8 bases between. Germline CDR1 is KGHSH and CDR2 is LQKENI. CDR3 residues: CASSPPSRDQPQHF. In DNA form, the CDR3 reads TGTGCCAGCTCACCACCTTCGCGCGATCAGCCCCAGCATTTT.

V is TRBV30 and J is TRBJ1-1, with D maybe TRBD1 (5 bases). CDR3 length equals 13 residues. From germline, CDR1 is GTSNPN and CDR2 SVGIG (reference sequence). Trimming stripped 7 bases from V and 0 bases from J, with 12 bases between. The CDR3 region has the DNA TGTGCCTCCTCGGGGACCTTGAACACTGAAGCTTTCTTT. It codes for CASSGTLNTEAFF.

The genes are TRBV6-5 and TRBJ2-1; 9 nucleotides line up with TRBD2. V shed 4 bases and J 9 bases; nucleotides not matched to a gene: 7. The CDR3 length is 14 residues. Germline-derived CDR1 and CDR2 are MNHEY and SVGAGI. The CDR3 loop reads CASSFRGRVGEQFF. Here the CDR3 DNA reads TGTGCCAGCAGTTTTCGCGGGAGGGTTGGTGAGCAGTTCTTC.

CDR3 bases: TGTGCCAGCAGTTTATCGTCGGGGGTTAACGGCTACACCTTC. Translation gives CASSLSSGVNGYTF. The chain employs TRBV27 and TRBJ1-2, with a tentative D call TRBD1 (5 bases). The CDR3 is 14 residues long. CDR1 is MNHEY and CDR2 is SMNVEV in the germline V gene (reference sequence). The germline V and J ends were trimmed by 0 bases and 8 bases, with 13 bases remaining between them.

The rearrangement joins TRBV11-3 to TRBJ2-2; tentatively, D is TRBD1 or TRBD2 (6 bases each). This CDR3 is built from 16 residues. Germline V lookup: CDR1 SGHNT, CDR2 YENEEA. Trimming removed 2 bases at V and 6 bases at J, with 16 bases between. Here the CDR3 reads CASSLFGGPSAGELFF. As DNA, the CDR3 is TGTGCCAGCAGCTTATTTGGGGGGCCTAGCGCCGGGGAGCTGTTTTTT.

V gene TRBV3-1 (or the pseudogene TRBV3-2) combines with J gene TRBJ2-1; no definite D call. The CDR3 covers 15 residues. The V gene lost 4 bases and the J gene lost 6 bases, with 16 bases spanning the gap. Germline values: CDR1 LGHDT, CDR2 YNNKEL (reference sequence). CDR3 in amino acids: CASSPGWKLTNEQFF. As DNA, the CDR3 is TGTGCCAGCAGCCCCGGTTGGAAGTTAACCAATGAGCAGTTCTTC.